This TCR beta chain was sequenced in a study of tumor-infiltrating lymphocytes in primary liver carcinoma. Across the whole study: Men as well as women, aged 30 to 69 years, made up the patients. General observations from the study: Merely some 7-24% of top clones spanned all five tumor regions. Less overlap was seen in tumor-adjacent and tumor-blood pairs than in tumor region pairs. Blood's top-250-clone fraction was significantly lower than that of tumors (p = 0.039).

Germline V gene data show CDR1 as SQVTM and CDR2 as ANQGSEA. The CDR3 runs 15 residues. V gave up 6 bases and J gave up 3 bases; unmatched junction bases: 7. From 450 to 600 ng total RNA, TCR beta cDNA was generated with a primer in the constant region. Amplification in three nested multiplex PCR rounds with slightly modified ARM-PCR gave rise to TCR beta libraries. Both of the initial two PCR rounds ran for about 9 cycles and employed TRBV1-TRBV30 forward primers alongside a C-beta reverse primer. TCRdb ran MiXCR on the multiplex PCR reads and lists one entry per CDR3 protein. The top ten clones hold about 20% of a sample with 99,000 or so distinct CDR3 sequences, roughly 80% of them seen once. Scientists recovered RNA and DNA together from approximately 20-30 mg of unsorted bulk tissue. In the case of this clonotype: Its antigen remains unidentified.

This TCR derives from a man between 35 and 55 years old with primary liver carcinoma and hepatitis B virus infection. Sequencing was performed on liver tumor tissue from sampling region 3. Subset specified: tumor region T3, left-lateral pole. The rearrangement uses TRBV29-1 and TRBJ2-1; 11 bases agree with TRBD2. DNA of the CDR3: TGCAGCGTCGCACTAGCGGGAGTGTTCTACAATGAGCAGTTCTTC. It encodes CSVALAGVFYNEQFF.